The sequence of this T cell receptor (beta chain) was determined in a study of CD8+ T cells in alopecia areata. Investigators isolated RNA and reverse transcribed it into cDNA to act as the sequencing template. Assay: immunoSEQ multiplex PCR; the TCRdb copy retains only in-frame clones and omits some. The table shows about 190,000 clones, with about 60% occurring only once. In this sample, this clone turned up once. The V gene lost 1 base and the J gene lost 4 bases, with 8 bases spanning the gap. The germline CDR1 and CDR2 sequences are LNHNV and YYDKDF (reference sequence). The CDR3 spans 14 residues. Treatment described: oral pan-JAK inhibitor, 5-10 mg twice daily.

The material sequenced was CD4+ T cells sorted from blood, taken at week 4, from a patient treated with tofacitinib. The TCR was taken from a human donor with alopecia areata. The chain is built from TRBV15 and TRBJ2-1; no definite D call. The CDR3 bases are TGTGCCACCAGCAGAGGAGTAGAGTACAATGAGCAGTTCTTC. Protein sequence: CATSRGVEYNEQFF.